These 3 T cell receptor beta chains share one sample of origin, sequenced in a study of CD8+CD57+ T cells in acquired aplastic anemia. Patients selected for sequencing had displayed CD8+CD57+ cell expansion by flow cytometry. The template for TCR beta VDJ and CDR3 sequence profiling was genomic DNA. TCRdb passed the reads through MiXCR, listing each CDR3 protein once. Of under 350,000 distinct CDR3 sequences in the sample, approximately 58% were seen once. Sequencing input: sorted CD4+, CD8+, or CD8+CD57+ T cells (not recorded which) from PBMCs. The receptors shown here come from a human donor with aplastic anemia.

The gene calls are TRBV10-3 and TRBJ2-3; 9 nucleotides align to TRBD1. This CDR3 contains 15 residues. In germline, CDR1 is ENHRY, CDR2 SYGVKD. V gave up 7 bases and J gave up 4 bases; unmatched junction bases: 9. CDR3 in amino acids: CAITLGTGPADTQYF. CDR3 nucleotides: TGTGCCATCACCTTGGGGACAGGGCCAGCAGATACGCAGTATTTT.

As concerns this clonotype: One end of the junction does not line up with germline, which may come from a read error. The V gene is TRBV25-1, the J gene TRBJ1-2; D is undetermined. Germline lookup yields CDR1 MGHDK and CDR2 SYGVNS. The CDR3 is 15 residues long. The CDR3 here is CAGSERAALGSGYTF. The CDR3 DNA reads as TGTGCCGGCAGTGAAAGGGCAGCCCTAGGAAGTGGCTACACCTTC.

The rearrangement links TRBV10-1 to TRBJ2-3, with TRBD2 identical over 9 bases. The germline CDR1 and CDR2 sequences are WNHNN and SYGVQD (reference sequence). The length of the CDR3 is 16 residues. The V segment lost 2 bases and the J segment 2 bases; nucleotides outside the gene matches: 5. CDR3 sequence reads: CASSEVASGNTDTQYF. Written as DNA, the CDR3 is TGCGCCAGCAGTGAGGTGGCTAGCGGGAACACAGATACGCAGTATTTT.